This T cell receptor (beta chain) comes out of a study of post-analysis software for immune sequencing data. Study-wide context: The patients showed relapsing-remitting, secondary progressive and progressive-relapsing multiple sclerosis courses.

Notes on this clonotype: The antigen is unknown.

Germline V gene data show CDR1 as DFQATT and CDR2 as SNEGSKA (reference sequence). V lost 3 bases and J lost 7; bases outside the gene matches: 8. CDR3 size: 14 residues. Prepared TCR beta cDNA libraries contained unique molecular identifiers. TCRdb reprocessed the PCR reads with MiXCR, giving one entry per CDR3 protein. The data hold some 500,000 distinct CDR3 sequences, with around 40% observed a single time. Study-level findings and limits: Samples from a shared batch, those prepared together, strongly co-clustered by F measure. Normalized Chao1 diversity in multiple sclerosis patients fell significantly below that of controls. In patients, TRBV5-6, TRBV5-1 and TRBV20-1 belonged to 4 or 5 TRBV segments found more frequently than in controls.

This sequence was found in a girl aged 5-17 years with multiple sclerosis. The specimen sequenced was blood. The rearrangement joins TRBV20-1 to TRBJ2-1; 8 bases line up with TRBD2. CDR3 DNA: TGCAGTGCTAGGGGGGCTAGCGGGTCGAATGAGCAGTTCTTC. Its protein product is CSARGASGSNEQFF.